This T cell receptor beta chain originates from a study of CD8+CD57+ T cells in acquired aplastic anemia. This clonotype was recorded at least ten times. Its antigen remains unknown. The germline CDR1 and CDR2 sequences are SGHRS and YFSETQ. The CDR3 covers 14 residues. V lost 6 bases to trimming and J lost 6 bases; unmatched junction nucleotides: 10. An expansion of CD8+CD57+ cells by flow cytometry had been shown in patients chosen for sequencing. By the time of blood sampling, patients had still received no therapy. Findings and caveats of the study: Fewer than 30 shared CD8+ CDR3s appeared highly expressed within patients' immunodominant clones.

Profiling of TCR beta VDJ combinations and CDR3 sequences used genomic DNA as template. TCRdb processed the reads anew with MiXCR; each CDR3 protein has one entry. The repertoire includes roughly 190,000 distinct CDR3 sequences, under 55% of them detected once, and approximately 9.7% sits in the top ten. Source material: sorted CD4+, CD8+, or CD8+CD57+ T cells (not recorded which) from PBMCs. The source is a human donor with aplastic anemia. The chain couples TRBV5-1 to TRBJ2-7; 9 nucleotides align to TRBD1. CDR3 sequence reads: CASNPGQGTGEQYF. CDR3 sequence (DNA): TGCGCCAGCAACCCGGGACAGGGTACGGGCGAGCAGTACTTC.